This T cell receptor (beta chain) derives from a study of blood T cell repertoires in COVID-19. Across the study: Italy, Spain and the United States were the sources of the convalescent and acute COVID-19 samples. Sample material is recorded as cDNA or gDNA derived from T cells, B-cell-depleted T cells, or PBMCs.

Unmatched junction bases numbered 5, after V lost 3 bases and J lost 6 bases. This CDR3 has 14 amino acids. From germline, CDR1 is SGHRS and CDR2 YFSETQ. Authors' processing steps: The assay estimated nucleated cells by amplifying reference gene primers. The protocol was immunoSEQ multiplex PCR, while the TCRdb copy is restricted to in-frame clones and leaves out a portion. Clone size and the V and J calls come from that table; the DNA yielded D and trimming. Of tens of thousands of clones listed, about 91% were seen once; the top ten hold about 4.9%. This chain links TRBV5-1 with TRBJ2-7, with 11 bases identical to TRBD2. The sample taken for sequencing was peripheral blood. The TCR comes from a man aged 55 to 70 with acute or convalescent COVID-19. For the CDR3, the DNA is TGCGCCAGCAGCTCGACCGGGACTAGCGGCGAGCAGTACTTC. Translating it yields CASSSTGTSGEQYF.